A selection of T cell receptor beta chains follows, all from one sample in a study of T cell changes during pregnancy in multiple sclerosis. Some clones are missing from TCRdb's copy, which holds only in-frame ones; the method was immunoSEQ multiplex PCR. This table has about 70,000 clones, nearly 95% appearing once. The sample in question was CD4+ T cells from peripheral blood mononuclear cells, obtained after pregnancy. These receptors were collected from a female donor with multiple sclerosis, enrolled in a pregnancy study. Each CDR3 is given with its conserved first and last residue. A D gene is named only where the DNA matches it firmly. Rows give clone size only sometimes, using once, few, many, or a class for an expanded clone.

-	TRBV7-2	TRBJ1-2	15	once	TGTGCCAGCAGCTTAGAGTGGTCGGACACATATGGCTACACCTTC	CASSLEWSDTYGYTF
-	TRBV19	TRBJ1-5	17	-	TGTGCCAGTAGTATTCGGGGAGGACACGATAGCAATCAGCCCCAGCATTTT	CASSIRGGHDSNQPQHF
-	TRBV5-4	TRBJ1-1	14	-	TGTGCCACCGAACTCCGCGGGATGAACACTGAAGCTTTCTTT	CATELRGMNTEAFF
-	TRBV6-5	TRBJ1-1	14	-	TGTGCCAGCAGTTACGGTCTGGGGAGCGCTGAAGCTTTCTTT	CASSYGLGSAEAFF
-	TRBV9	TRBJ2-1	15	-	TGTGCCAGCAGCGTCAGCGGCGGACTCCCGAATGAGCAGTTCTTC	CASSVSGGLPNEQFF
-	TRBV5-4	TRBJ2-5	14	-	TGTGCCAGCAGCTTGGTACTAGGGGGGGGGACCCAGTACTTC	CASSLVLGGGTQYF
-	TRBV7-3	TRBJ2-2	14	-	TGTGCCAGCCGAGTGGGCCCAAACACCGGGGAGCTGTTTTTT	CASRVGPNTGELFF
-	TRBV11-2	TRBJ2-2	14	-	TGTGCCAGCAGCTCCTTGCAGGGAATCGGGGAGCTGTTTTTT	CASSSLQGIGELFF
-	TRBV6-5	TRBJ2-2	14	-	TGTGCCAGCAGTTACTTCCAGGGAACCGGGGAGCTGTTTTTT	CASSYFQGTGELFF
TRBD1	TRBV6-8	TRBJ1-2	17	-	TGTGCCAGCAACGGACAGGCCCTTCCAAAACCTAACTATGGCTACACCTTC	CASNGQALPKPNYGYTF
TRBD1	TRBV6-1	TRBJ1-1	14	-	TGTGCCAGCACCCAAACAGGGGCAATGACTGAAGCTTTCTTT	CASTQTGAMTEAFF
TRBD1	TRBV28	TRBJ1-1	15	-	TGTGCCAGCAGTTCAGCAGGGACAGGGAACACTGAAGCTTTCTTT	CASSSAGTGNTEAFF
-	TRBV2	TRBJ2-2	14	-	TGTGCCAGTTCTGCCGGTGACTACACCGGGGAGCTGTTTTTT	CASSAGDYTGELFF
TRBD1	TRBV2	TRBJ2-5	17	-	TGTGCCAGCAGTGAAGAGCGGACAGGGGGTGATCTTGAGACCCAGTACTTC	CASSEERTGGDLETQYF
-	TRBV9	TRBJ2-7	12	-	TGTGCCAGCAGCCCTTCTCCCTACGAGCAGTACTTC	CASSPSPYEQYF
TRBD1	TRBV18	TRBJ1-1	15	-	TGTGCCAGCTCATCGCAAGGGACAGACTACACTGAAGCTTTCTTT	CASSSQGTDYTEAFF
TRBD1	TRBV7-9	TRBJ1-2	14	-	TGTGCCAGCAGCCCGGGGACAGGGGGCGATGGCTACACCTTC	CASSPGTGGDGYTF
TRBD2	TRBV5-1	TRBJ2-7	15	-	TGCGCCAGCAGGCGTCTAGCGGGAGGTCGCTACGAGCAGTACTTC	CASRRLAGGRYEQYF
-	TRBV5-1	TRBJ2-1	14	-	TGCGCCAGCAACGTACAGGGAGGGCCCAATGAGCAGTTCTTC	CASNVQGGPNEQFF
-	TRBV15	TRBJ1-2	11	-	TGTGCCACCAAGGGGGGGAGGGGCTACACCTTC	CATKGGRGYTF
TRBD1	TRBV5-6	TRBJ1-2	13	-	TGTGCCAGCAGCTGGGGACAGGGTGGCGGCTACACCTTC	CASSWGQGGGYTF
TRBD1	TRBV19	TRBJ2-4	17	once	TGTGCCAGTAGTATTGCACAGGGGAGAGGGGCCAAAAACATTCAGTACTTC	CASSIAQGRGAKNIQYF
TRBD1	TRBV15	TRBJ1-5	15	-	TGTGCCACCAGGGACAGGGGAGGGTCCAATCAGCCCCAGCATTTT	CATRDRGGSNQPQHF
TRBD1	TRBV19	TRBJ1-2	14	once	TGTGCCAGTAAACAGCAGGGGGCATATTATGGCTACACCTTC	CASKQQGAYYGYTF
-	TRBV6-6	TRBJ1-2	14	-	TGTGCCAGCAGTTACACGGGGGTTGTTAGAGGCTACACCTTC	CASSYTGVVRGYTF
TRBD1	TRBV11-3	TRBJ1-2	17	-	TGTGCCAGCAGCTTGAGCCAAGGCAGGGGGCGGGAATATGGCTACACCTTC	CASSLSQGRGREYGYTF
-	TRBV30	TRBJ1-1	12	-	TGTGCCTGGGTCAAGGAGGCCCCTGAAGCTTTCTTT	CAWVKEAPEAFF
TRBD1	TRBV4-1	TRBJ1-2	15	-	TGCGCCAGCAGCCAAGAAGGGGGCTCTAACTATGGCTACACCTTC	CASSQEGGSNYGYTF
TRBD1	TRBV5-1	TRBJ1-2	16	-	TGCGCCAGCAGCTGGGGGACAGGTCCCTATGACTATGGCTACACCTTC	CASSWGTGPYDYGYTF